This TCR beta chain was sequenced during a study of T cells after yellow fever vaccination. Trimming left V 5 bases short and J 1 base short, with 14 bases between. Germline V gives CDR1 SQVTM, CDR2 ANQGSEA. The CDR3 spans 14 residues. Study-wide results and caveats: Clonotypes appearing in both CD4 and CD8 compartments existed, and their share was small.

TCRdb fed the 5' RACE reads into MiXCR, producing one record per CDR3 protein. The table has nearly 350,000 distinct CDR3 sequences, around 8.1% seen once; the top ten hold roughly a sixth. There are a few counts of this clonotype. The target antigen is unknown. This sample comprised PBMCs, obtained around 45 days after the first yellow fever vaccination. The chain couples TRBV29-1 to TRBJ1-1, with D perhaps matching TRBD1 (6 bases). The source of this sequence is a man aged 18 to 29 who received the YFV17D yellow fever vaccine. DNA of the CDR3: TGCAGCGTTAATCGGGGGGCGCAGAACACTGAAGCTTTCTTT. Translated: CSVNRGAQNTEAFF.